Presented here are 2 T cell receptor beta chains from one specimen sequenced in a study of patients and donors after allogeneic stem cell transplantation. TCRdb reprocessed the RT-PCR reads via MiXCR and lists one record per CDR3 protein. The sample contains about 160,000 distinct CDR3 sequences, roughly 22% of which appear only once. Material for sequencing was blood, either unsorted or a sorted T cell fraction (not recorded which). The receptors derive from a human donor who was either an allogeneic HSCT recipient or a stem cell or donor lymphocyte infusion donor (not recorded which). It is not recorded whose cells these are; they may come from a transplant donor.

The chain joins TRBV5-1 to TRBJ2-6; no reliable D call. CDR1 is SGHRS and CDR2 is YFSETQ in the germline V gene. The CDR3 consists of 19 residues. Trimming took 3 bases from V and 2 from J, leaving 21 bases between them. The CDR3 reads CASSSDRAGIRAGANVLTF. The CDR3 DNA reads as TGCGCCAGCAGCTCGGACCGAGCCGGAATACGAGCTGGGGCCAACGTCCTGACTTTC. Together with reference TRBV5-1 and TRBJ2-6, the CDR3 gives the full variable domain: KAGVTQTPRYLIKTRGQQVTLSCSPISGHRSVSWYQQTPGQGLQFLFEYFSETQRNKGNFPGRFSGRQFSNSRSEMNVSTLELGDSALYLCASSSDRAGIRAGANVLTFGAGSRLTVL.

CDR3 sequence (DNA): TGTGCCAGCAGTTACAGAGGGGGAAGGTACAATGAGCAGTTCTTC. It is translated as CASSYRGGRYNEQFF. This chain joins TRBV6-2 or TRBV6-3 and TRBJ2-1; a weak D match, TRBD1 (6 bases). CDR1 is MNHEY and CDR2 is SVGEGT in the germline V gene. The CDR3 extends over 15 amino acids. The V end was cut by 2 bases, the J end by 4 bases, with 12 bases between.